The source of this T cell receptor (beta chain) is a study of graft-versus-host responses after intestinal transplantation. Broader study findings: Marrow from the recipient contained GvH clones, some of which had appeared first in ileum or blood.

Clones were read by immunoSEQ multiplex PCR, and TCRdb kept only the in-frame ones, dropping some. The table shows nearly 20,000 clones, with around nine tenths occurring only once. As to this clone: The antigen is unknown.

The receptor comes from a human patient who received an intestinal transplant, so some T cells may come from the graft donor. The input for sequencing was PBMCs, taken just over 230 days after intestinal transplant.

CDR3 region: CASSSSGGHYNEQFF. The CDR3, as DNA: TGTGCCAGCAGTTCCAGCGGGGGCCACTACAATGAGCAGTTCTTC. This chain links TRBV7-3 with TRBJ2-1; 8 bases fit TRBD2. With 6 bases clipped from V and 3 bases from J, the junction kept 7 bases outside the gene matches. The length of the CDR3 is 15 residues. Germline CDR1 SGHTA, CDR2 FQGTGA. Full variable domain (missing parts from reference TRBV7-3 and TRBJ2-1): GAGVSQTPSNKVTEKGKYVELRCDPISGHTALYWYRQSLGQGPEFLIYFQGTGAADDSGLPNDRFFAVRPEGSVSTLKIQRTERGDSAVYLCASSSSGGHYNEQFFGPGTRLTVL.